This T cell receptor beta chain was identified during a study of T cells after yellow fever vaccination. Study-wide background: Some fractions had low cell numbers, and these were prepared with SMART-Seq v4 Ultra Low Input. The study, taken as a whole, reports: Most primary-vaccination clones recurred post-booster (nearly 98% CD4, 88% CD8). Although most clonotypes did not, a small share appeared in both CD4 and CD8 compartments.

The CDR3 runs 14 residues. Germline CDR1 is SGHRS and CDR2 is YFSETQ. The V end lost 4 bases, the J end lost 9 bases, and 16 bases lay between the germline ends. TCRdb used MiXCR to reprocess the 5' RACE reads, holding one entry per CDR3 protein. The sample yields approximately 260,000 distinct CDR3 sequences, over 4.5% seen once. This clonotype showed up many times. The antigen remains undetermined. This receptor was identified in a man between 18 and 29 years old who received the YFV17D yellow fever vaccine. This chain connects TRBV5-1 to TRBJ2-2; the D call may be TRBD1 or TRBD2 (6 bases each). This material consisted of CD4+ T cells sorted from PBMCs, taken on the day of the yellow fever booster vaccination. The CDR3 nucleotides read TGCGCCAGCAGCCCGCGAGGGGGGAATAGGGAGCTGTTTTTT. Its protein product is CASSPRGGNRELFF.